This record concerns one TCR beta chain sequence. The antigen is not known. Quantitative 5'-RACE with molecular barcodes was used to make the TCR beta libraries. TCRdb redid the calling of the 5' RACE reads with MiXCR, one entry per CDR3 protein. The sample shows roughly 60,000 distinct CDR3 sequences, over 5% of them seen only once. The sample belongs to a study of CD8 T cells in ankylosing spondylitis. Study-wide points: Peripheral blood samples showed relatively rare disease-linked clones, and these clones were CD8+. Prior work had noted some motif variants in reactive arthritis blood and synovial fluid. Significant enrichment of disease-linked clones was reportedly seen in matched ankylosing spondylitis synovial fluid.

The CDR3 covers 14 residues. Looked up from germline, CDR1 is MNHEY and CDR2 is SVGEGT. V gave up 5 bases and J gave up 5 bases, with 15 bases separating them. Sequenced sample: synovial fluid, either unsorted or a sorted T cell fraction (not recorded which). This receptor was obtained from a male donor with ankylosing spondylitis. V is TRBV6-2 or TRBV6-3 and J is TRBJ1-1; D perhaps matches TRBD1 (6 bases). The CDR3 sequence is CASSRTASGTEAFF. The CDR3 DNA is TGTGCCAGCAGTCGGACAGCTTCGGGAACTGAAGCTTTCTTT.